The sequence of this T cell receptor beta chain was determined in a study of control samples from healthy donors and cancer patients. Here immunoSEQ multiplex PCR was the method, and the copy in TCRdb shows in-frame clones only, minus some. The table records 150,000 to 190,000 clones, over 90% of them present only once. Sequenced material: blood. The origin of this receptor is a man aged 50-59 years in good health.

The chain's CDR3 is CASSPPTTSTDTQYF. CDR3 coding DNA: TGTGCCAGCAGCCCCCCCACTACTAGCACAGATACGCAGTATTTT. V and J are TRBV9 and TRBJ2-3; D uncertain. The germline CDR1 and CDR2 sequences are SGDLS and YYNGEE. The CDR3 is made up of 15 amino acids. V shed 4 bases and J shed 0 bases, with 12 bases lying between them.